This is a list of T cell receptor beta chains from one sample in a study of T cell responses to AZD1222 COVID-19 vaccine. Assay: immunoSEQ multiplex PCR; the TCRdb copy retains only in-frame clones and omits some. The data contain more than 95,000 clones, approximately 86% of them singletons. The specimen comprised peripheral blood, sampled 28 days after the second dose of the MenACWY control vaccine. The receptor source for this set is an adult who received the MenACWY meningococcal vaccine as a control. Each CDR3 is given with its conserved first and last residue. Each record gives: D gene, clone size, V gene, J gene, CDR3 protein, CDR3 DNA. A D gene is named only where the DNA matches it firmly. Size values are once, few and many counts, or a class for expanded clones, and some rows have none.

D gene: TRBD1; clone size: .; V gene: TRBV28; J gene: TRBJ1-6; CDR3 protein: CASSLGWTGRAHSTNSPLHF; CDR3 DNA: TGTGCCAGCAGTTTAGGGTGGACAGGCCGGGCCCACTCGACTAATTCACCCCTCCACTTT
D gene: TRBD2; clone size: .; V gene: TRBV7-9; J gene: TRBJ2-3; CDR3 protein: CASSLTSGVTDTQYF; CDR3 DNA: TGTGCCAGCAGCTTGACTAGCGGGGTCACAGATACGCAGTATTTT
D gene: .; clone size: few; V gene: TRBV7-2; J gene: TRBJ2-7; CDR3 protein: CASSPAAGSSYEQYF; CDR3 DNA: TGTGCCAGCAGCCCCGCCGCAGGGTCGTCCTACGAGCAGTACTTC
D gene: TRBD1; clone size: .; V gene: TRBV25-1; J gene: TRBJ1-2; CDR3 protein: CASRTGTYGYTF; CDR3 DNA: TGTGCCAGCCGGACAGGGACCTATGGCTACACCTTC
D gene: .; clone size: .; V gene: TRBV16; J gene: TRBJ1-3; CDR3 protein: CASSPQASGNTIYF; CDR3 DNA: TGTGCCAGCAGCCCCCAGGCCTCTGGAAACACCATATATTTT
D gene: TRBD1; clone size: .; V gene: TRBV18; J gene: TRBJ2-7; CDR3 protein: CASSPGQPVEQYF; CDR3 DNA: TGTGCCAGCTCACCGGGACAGCCCGTGGAGCAGTACTTC
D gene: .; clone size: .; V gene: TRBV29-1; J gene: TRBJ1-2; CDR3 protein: CSTLYKDRPELDF; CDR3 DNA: TGCAGCACTCTTTACAAGGACAGACCCGAATTGGACTTC
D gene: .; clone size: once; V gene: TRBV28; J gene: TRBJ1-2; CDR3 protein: CASRSTPVVTYGYTF; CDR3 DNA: TGTGCCAGCAGGTCTACACCCGTCGTGACCTATGGCTACACCTTC
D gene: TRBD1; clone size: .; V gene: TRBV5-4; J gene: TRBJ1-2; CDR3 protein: CASSLGQGVRGYTF; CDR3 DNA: TGTGCCAGCAGCTTAGGACAGGGGGTACGGGGCTACACCTTC
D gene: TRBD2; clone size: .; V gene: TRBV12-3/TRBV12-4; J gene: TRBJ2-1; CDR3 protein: CASSWTSGGEQFF; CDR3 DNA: TGTGCCAGCAGTTGGACTAGCGGGGGCGAGCAGTTCTTC
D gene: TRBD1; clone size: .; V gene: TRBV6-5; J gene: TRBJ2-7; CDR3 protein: CASGDRGRGSYEQYF; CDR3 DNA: TGTGCCAGCGGCGACAGGGGCCGGGGTTCCTACGAGCAGTACTTC
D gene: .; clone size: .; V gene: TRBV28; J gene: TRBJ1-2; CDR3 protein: CASSPTSGGRYGYTF; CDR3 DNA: TGTGCCAGCAGTCCAACTTCTGGGGGCCGCTATGGCTACACCTTC
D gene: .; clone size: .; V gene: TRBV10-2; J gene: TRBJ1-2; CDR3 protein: CASSEYREDGYTF; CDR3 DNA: TGCGCCAGCAGTGAATACCGGGAGGACGGCTACACCTTC
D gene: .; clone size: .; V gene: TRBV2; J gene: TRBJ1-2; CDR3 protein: CASSEWSGRDYGYTF; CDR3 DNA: TGTGCCAGCAGTGAATGGTCGGGCAGGGACTATGGCTACACCTTC
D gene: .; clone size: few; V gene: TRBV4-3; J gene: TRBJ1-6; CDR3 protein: CASSQGAGFSNSPLHF; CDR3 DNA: TGCGCCAGCAGCCAAGGGGCGGGGTTCTCTAATTCACCCCTCCACTTT
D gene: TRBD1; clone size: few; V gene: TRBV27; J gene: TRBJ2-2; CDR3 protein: CASRPGQPNTGELFF; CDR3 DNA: TGTGCCAGCAGACCGGGACAGCCTAACACCGGGGAGCTGTTTTTT
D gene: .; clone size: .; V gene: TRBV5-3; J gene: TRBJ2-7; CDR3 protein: CARSYEQYF; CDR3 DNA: TGTGCCAGAAGCTACGAGCAGTACTTC
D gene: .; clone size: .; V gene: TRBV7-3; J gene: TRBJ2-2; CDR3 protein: CASSLTPSGTGELFF; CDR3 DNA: TGTGCCAGCAGCTTAACACCGTCTGGCACCGGGGAGCTGTTTTTT
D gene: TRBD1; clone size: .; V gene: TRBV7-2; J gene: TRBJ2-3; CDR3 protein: CASSSDRALGTQYF; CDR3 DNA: TGTGCCAGCAGCTCGGACAGGGCCCTTGGTACGCAGTATTTT
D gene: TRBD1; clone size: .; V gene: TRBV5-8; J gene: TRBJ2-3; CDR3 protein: CASSSPGGTTDTQYF; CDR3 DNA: TGTGCCAGCAGCTCCCCAGGGGGCACGACAGATACGCAGTATTTT
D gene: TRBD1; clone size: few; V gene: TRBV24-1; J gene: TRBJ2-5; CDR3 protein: CATAARGQGQETQYF; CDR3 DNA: TGTGCCACCGCGGCGAGGGGACAGGGGCAAGAGACCCAGTACTTC
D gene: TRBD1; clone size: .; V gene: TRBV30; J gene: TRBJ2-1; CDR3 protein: CAWMVTGGNEQFF; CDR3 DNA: TGTGCCTGGATGGTGACAGGGGGCAATGAGCAGTTCTTC
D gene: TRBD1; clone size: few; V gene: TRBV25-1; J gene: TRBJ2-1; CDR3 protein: CASRRFPGTEASYNEQFF; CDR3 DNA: TGTGCCAGCAGGAGATTTCCCGGGACAGAAGCGTCCTACAATGAGCAGTTCTTC
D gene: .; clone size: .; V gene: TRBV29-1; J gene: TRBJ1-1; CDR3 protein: CSVLTSRANTEAFF; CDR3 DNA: TGCAGCGTCCTAACTTCGAGGGCGAACACTGAAGCTTTCTTT
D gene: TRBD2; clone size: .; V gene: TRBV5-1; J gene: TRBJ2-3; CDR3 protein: CASSSGTSDTDTQYF; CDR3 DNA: TGCGCCAGCAGCTCCGGGACTAGCGATACAGATACGCAGTATTTT
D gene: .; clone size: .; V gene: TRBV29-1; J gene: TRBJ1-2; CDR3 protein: CSVEELDRNYGYTF; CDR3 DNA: TGCAGCGTTGAGGAGTTGGACAGAAACTATGGCTACACCTTC
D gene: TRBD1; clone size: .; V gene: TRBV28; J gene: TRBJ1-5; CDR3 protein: CASRKTGGGQPQHF; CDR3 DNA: TGTGCCAGCAGGAAGACAGGGGGCGGTCAGCCCCAGCATTTT
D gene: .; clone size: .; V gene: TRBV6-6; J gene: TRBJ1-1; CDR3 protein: CASSPPAGALLRQVAMNTEAFF; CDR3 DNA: TGTGCCAGCAGTCCACCGGCTGGGGCCCTTCTAAGACAGGTAGCAATGAACACTGAAGCTTTCTTT